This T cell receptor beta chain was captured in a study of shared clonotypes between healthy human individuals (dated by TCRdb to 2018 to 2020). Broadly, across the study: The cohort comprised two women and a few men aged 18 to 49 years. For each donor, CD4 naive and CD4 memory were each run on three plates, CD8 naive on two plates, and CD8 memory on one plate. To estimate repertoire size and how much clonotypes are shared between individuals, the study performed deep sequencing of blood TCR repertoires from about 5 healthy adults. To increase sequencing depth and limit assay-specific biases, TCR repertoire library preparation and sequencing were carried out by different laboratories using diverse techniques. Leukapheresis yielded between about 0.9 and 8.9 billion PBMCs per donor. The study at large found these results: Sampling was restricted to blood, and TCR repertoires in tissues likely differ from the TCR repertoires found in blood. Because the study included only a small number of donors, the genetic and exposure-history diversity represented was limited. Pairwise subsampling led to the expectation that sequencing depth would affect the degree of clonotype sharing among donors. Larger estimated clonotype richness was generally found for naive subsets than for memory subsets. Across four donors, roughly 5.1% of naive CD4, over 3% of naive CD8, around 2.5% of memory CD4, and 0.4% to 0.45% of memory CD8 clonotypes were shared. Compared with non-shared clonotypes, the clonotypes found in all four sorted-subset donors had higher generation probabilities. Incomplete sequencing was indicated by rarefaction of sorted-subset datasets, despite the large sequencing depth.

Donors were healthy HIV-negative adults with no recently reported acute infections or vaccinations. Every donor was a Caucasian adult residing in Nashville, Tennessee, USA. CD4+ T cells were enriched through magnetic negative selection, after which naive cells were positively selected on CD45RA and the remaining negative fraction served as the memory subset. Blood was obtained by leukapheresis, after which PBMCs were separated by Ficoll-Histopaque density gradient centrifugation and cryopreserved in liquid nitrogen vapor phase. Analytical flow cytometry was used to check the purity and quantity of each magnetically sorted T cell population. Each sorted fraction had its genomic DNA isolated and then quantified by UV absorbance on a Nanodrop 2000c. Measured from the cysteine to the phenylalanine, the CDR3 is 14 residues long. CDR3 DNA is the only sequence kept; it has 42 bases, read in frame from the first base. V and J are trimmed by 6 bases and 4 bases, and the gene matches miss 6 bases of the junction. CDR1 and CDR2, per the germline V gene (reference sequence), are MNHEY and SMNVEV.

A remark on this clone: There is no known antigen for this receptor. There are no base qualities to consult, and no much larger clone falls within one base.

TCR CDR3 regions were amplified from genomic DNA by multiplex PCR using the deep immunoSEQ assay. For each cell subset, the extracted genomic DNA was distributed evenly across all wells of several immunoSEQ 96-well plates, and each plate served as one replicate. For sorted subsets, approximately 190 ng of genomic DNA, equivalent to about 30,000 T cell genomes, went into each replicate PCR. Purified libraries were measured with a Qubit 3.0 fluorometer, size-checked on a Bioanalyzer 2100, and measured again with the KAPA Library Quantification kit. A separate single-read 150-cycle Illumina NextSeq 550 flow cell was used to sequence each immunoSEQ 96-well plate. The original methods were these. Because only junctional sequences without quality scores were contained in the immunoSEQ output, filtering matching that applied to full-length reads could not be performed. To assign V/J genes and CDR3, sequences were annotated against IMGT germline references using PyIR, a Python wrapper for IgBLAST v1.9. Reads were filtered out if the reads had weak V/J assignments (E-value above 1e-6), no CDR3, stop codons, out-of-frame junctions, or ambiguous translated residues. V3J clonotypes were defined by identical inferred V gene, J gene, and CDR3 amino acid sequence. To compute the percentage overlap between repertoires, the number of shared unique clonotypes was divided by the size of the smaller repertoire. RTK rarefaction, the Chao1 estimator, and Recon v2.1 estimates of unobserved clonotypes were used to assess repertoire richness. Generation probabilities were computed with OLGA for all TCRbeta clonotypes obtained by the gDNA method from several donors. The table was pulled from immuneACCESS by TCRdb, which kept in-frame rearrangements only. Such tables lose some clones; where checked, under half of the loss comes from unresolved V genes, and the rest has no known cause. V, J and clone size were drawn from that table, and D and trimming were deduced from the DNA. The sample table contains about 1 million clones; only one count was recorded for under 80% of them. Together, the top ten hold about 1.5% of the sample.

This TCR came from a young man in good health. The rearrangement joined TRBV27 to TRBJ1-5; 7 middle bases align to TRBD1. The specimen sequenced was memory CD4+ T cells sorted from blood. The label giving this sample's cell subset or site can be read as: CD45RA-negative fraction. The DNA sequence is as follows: TGTGCCAGCAGACCGGGGACAGAAAATCAGCCCCAGCATTTT. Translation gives CASRPGTENQPQHF.